This T cell receptor (beta chain) was sequenced during a study of vaccination and CD4 T cells after COVID-19. Treatment described: approximately nine-day PBMC culture with coronavirus spike peptide pools or control peptides (ViraFEST assay). This clonotype was seen only a few times. Its antigen is unidentified. Cultured CD4+ T cells had their DNA profiled by the Oncomine TCR Beta short-read assay. TCRdb reprocessed the PCR reads via MiXCR and lists one record per CDR3 protein. The sample records about 11,000 distinct CDR3 sequences, 64% being singletons. V lost 0 bases and J lost 4; bases outside the gene matches: 6. This CDR3 contains 15 residues. Germline CDR1 is GTSNPN and CDR2 is SVGIG (reference sequence).

What was sequenced was CD4+ T cells from blood, cultured in vitro. The sequence was collected from a human donor who had recovered from COVID-19. This chain joins TRBV30 and TRBJ1-1; 9 bases line up with TRBD1. CDR3 region: CAWSVGDRVRTEAFF. As DNA, the CDR3 is TGTGCCTGGAGTGTAGGGGACAGGGTTCGCACTGAAGCTTTCTTT.